Here is one T cell receptor beta chain with its context. For TCRbeta, the library was prepared with unique molecular identifiers. TCRdb re-derived calls from the PCR reads in MiXCR, one entry per CDR3 protein. Of about 230,000 distinct CDR3 sequences in the sample, roughly 9% were seen once. This sample was included in a study of T-cell reconstitution after alpha-beta-depleted transplantation in children. The CDR3 contains 14 residues. V shed 6 bases, J shed 6 bases, and the junction held 8 bases outside the gene matches. Germline CDR1 reads SGHNT; CDR2 reads YYREEE (reference sequence). The sequence derives from a human donor who donated a stem cell graft to a child with acute lymphoblastic leukemia. The chain combines TRBV5-4 with TRBJ2-3; TRBD1 aligns across 9 bases. Here the sequenced sample was PBMCs from the stem cell graft donor, taken from the stem cell graft. The DNA for the CDR3 is TGTGCCAGCACCCCCGGGACAGGGTGGGATACGCAGTATTTT. It specifies CASTPGTGWDTQYF. Drawing the rest from reference TRBV5-4 and TRBJ2-3, the complete variable domain is ETGVTQSPTHLIKTRGQQVTLRCSSQSGHNTVSWYQQALGQGPQFIFQYYREEENGRGNFPPRFSGLQFPNYSSELNVNALELDDSALYLCASTPGTGWDTQYFGPGTRLTVL.